The 27 T cell receptor beta chains in this list originate from one sample, sequenced in a study of post-analysis software for immune sequencing data. Study-level points and caveats: The five TRBV segments detected at higher frequency in patients than in controls included TRBV5-6, TRBV5-1 and TRBV20-1.

cDNA libraries for TCR beta contained unique molecular identifiers. TCRdb independently ran MiXCR on the PCR reads; one entry per CDR3 protein. The sample includes about 460,000 distinct CDR3 sequences, 40% to 55% of them seen just once. Antigens for these TCRs are unknown. Sequencing was carried out using blood. The receptors stem from a girl under 18 with multiple sclerosis.

V usage is TRBV7-8 and J usage is TRBJ2-3; 12 bases line up with TRBD2. Germline lookup yields CDR1 SGHVS and CDR2 FQNEAQ. There are 18 residues in the CDR3. The V and J ends lost 4 bases and 6 bases, in that order; junction bases with no gene match: 14. CDR3 sequence: CASSSNMGLAGGGDTQYF. The DNA of the CDR3 is TGTGCCAGCAGCTCAAACATGGGACTAGCGGGTGGCGGCGATACGCAGTATTTT. Looking up the rest from reference TRBV7-8 and TRBJ2-3 gives the full variable domain: GAGVSQSPRYKVAKRGQDVALRCDPISGHVSLFWYQQALGQGPEFLTYFQNEAQLDKSGLPSDRFFAERPEGSVSTLKIQRTQQEDSAVYLCASSSNMGLAGGGDTQYFGPGTRLTVL.

DNA for the CDR3: TGTGCCAGCAGTACGGGGGGGGCGACGGCCTACGAGCAGTACTTC. Amino acids: CASSTGGATAYEQYF. The rearrangement links TRBV6-5 to TRBJ2-7; 8 nucleotides line up with TRBD2. Per germline, CDR1 MNHEY and CDR2 SVGAGI. CDR3 length equals 15 residues. V dropped 5 bases and J dropped 2; count of bases not matched to a gene: 8.

The chain joins TRBV7-2 to TRBJ1-1; D is possibly TRBD1 (5 bases). The germline V gene encodes CDR1 SGHTA and CDR2 FQGNSA. This CDR3 contains 12 residues. Deletions cut 3 bases from V and 11 bases from J, with 13 bases between. The CDR3, as DNA: TGTGCCAGCAGCTTCCCCGGGACGAAGGCTTTCTTT. Encoded protein: CASSFPGTKAFF.

The gene calls are TRBV9 and TRBJ2-4; D is uncertain. The CDR3 length is 16 residues. Trimming took 5 bases from V and 1 from J, leaving 16 bases between them. Germline V lookup: CDR1 SGDLS, CDR2 YYNGEE. CDR3 loop: CASSPTPVVAKNIQYF. CDR3 coding DNA: TGTGCCAGCAGTCCTACTCCAGTGGTTGCCAAAAACATTCAGTACTTC.

The genes are TRBV9 and TRBJ1-1; D is possibly TRBD1 (5 bases). Looked up from germline, CDR1 is SGDLS and CDR2 is YYNGEE. There are 14 residues in the CDR3. Trimming stripped 4 bases from V and 1 base from J, with 11 bases between. The CDR3 nucleotides are TGTGCCAGCAGCACCGGTGGGGCGAACACTGAAGCTTTCTTT. Its protein product is CASSTGGANTEAFF.

Turning to this clonotype: A read error is possible here, since a much larger clone lies one base away. This chain uses TRBV6-5 with TRBJ2-1, with 9 bases aligning to TRBD1. The ends lost 6 bases at V and 6 bases at J; junction bases unmatched: 6. This CDR3 is built from 14 residues. Germline CDR1 and CDR2: MNHEY and SVGAGI. The CDR3 nucleotides read TGTGCCAGCAGCCGTGAGACAGGGGGCAATGAGCAGTTCTTC. Its translation is CASSRETGGNEQFF.

This rearrangement joins TRBV5-4 to TRBJ2-7; D unresolved. This CDR3 is 13 amino acids long. The V end lost 3 bases, the J end lost 2 bases, and 9 bases lay between the germline ends. CDR1 is SGHNT and CDR2 is YYREEE in the germline V gene (reference sequence). The CDR3, as DNA: TGTGCCAGCAGCTGGGCTGGTGCCTACGAGCAGTACTTC. It is translated as CASSWAGAYEQYF.

The genes are TRBV28 and TRBJ2-3, with a tentative D call TRBD1 (6 bases). From germline, CDR1 is MDHEN and CDR2 SYDVKM. V was shortened by 9 bases and J by 3 bases, with 25 bases between the two germline ends. CDR3 length: 17 residues. CDR3 in DNA: TGTGCCAGTCCTCCCTCCGACGGAGCAGGGGTAACAGATACGCAGTATTTT. It codes for CASPPSDGAGVTDTQYF.

The CDR3 sequence: CSARYYNEQFF. CDR3 nucleotides: TGCAGTGCTAGATACTACAATGAGCAGTTCTTC. The chain has TRBV20-1 and TRBJ2-1, with no clear D. Trimming took off 2 bases at V and 3 bases at J, with 2 bases between the two ends. CDR3 size: 11 residues. Germline V gives CDR1 DFQATT, CDR2 SNEGSKA (reference sequence).

V usage is TRBV29-1 and J usage is TRBJ2-1, with D maybe TRBD2 (6 bases). The germline V gene has CDR1 SQVTM and CDR2 ANQGSEA. The CDR3 length is 14 residues. The germline V and J ends were trimmed by 2 bases and 3 bases, with 11 bases remaining between them. The CDR3 DNA reads as TGCAGCGTTGAATATAGCGGAAACTACAATGAGCAGTTCTTC. Its translation: CSVEYSGNYNEQFF.

V and J are TRBV29-1 and TRBJ2-7, with D perhaps TRBD2 (6 bases). The germline gives CDR1 SQVTM, CDR2 ANQGSEA. Trimming removed 6 bases from V and 0 bases from J, with 9 bases in between. The CDR3 covers 12 residues. CDR3 coding DNA: TGCAGCGTCCTCGGGGGCTCCTACGAGCAGTACTTC. Amino acids: CSVLGGSYEQYF.

This clonotype was seen only a few times. V is TRBV29-1 and J is TRBJ2-5, with 7 bases aligning to TRBD1. The J call is uncertain, as TRBJ2-7 better fits the DNA end. Looked up from germline, CDR1 is SQVTM and CDR2 is ANQGSEA. This CDR3 has 13 amino acids. CDR3 nucleotides: TGCAGCGTTGGCGACAGGGTCAACTACGAGCAGTACTTC. Its protein is CSVGDRVNYEQYF.

The J gene is TRBJ2-1, the V gene TRBV20-1, with 10 bases aligning to TRBD2. The V gene end was trimmed by 3 bases and the J gene end by 5 bases; junction bases not matched to a gene: 7. This CDR3 spans 15 amino acids. CDR1 and CDR2 (germline): DFQATT, SNEGSKA (reference sequence). CDR3 loop: CSASRWTSGNNEQFF. The CDR3 DNA follows: TGCAGTGCTAGTCGTTGGACTAGCGGCAACAATGAGCAGTTCTTC.

This chain links TRBV29-1 with TRBJ2-7, with 15 bases that match TRBD2. The CDR3 is 16 amino acids. The V gene end was trimmed by 4 bases and the J gene end by 7 bases; junction bases not matched to a gene: 11. Germline V gives CDR1 SQVTM, CDR2 ANQGSEA. The CDR3 region has the DNA TGCAGCGTTGCAGGACTAGCGGGAGGGCCTCCGGGGGAGCAGTACTTC. Translated: CSVAGLAGGPPGEQYF.

This sequence joins TRBV28 and TRBJ1-6; D not certain. This CDR3 contains 15 residues. The germline V and J ends were trimmed by 5 bases and 10 bases, with 18 bases remaining between them. Germline V gene lookup returns CDR1 MDHEN and CDR2 SYDVKM. CDR3 region: CASSPPDGSISPLHF. For the CDR3, the DNA is TGTGCCAGCAGTCCCCCCGACGGCTCGATCTCACCCCTCCACTTT.

This sequence joins TRBV29-1 and TRBJ1-5; TRBD1 aligns across 7 bases. The CDR3 is 15 residues long. Trimming took 5 bases from V and 4 from J; bases not matched to a gene: 11. Looked up from germline, CDR1 is SQVTM and CDR2 is ANQGSEA. As DNA, the CDR3 is TGCAGCGTTCTCATGACAGGGCCCAAGAATCAGCCCCAGCATTTT. Translation gives CSVLMTGPKNQPQHF.

This sequence joins TRBV20-1 and TRBJ2-1, with 7 bases identical to TRBD1. Trimming cost V 3 bases and J 6 bases; bases outside gene matches: 5. CDR1 DFQATT and CDR2 SNEGSKA come from the germline V gene (reference sequence). CDR3 length equals 13 residues. The CDR3 nucleotides read TGCAGTGCTAGTGACAGGGTGGGCAATGAGCAGTTCTTC. This gives the protein CSASDRVGNEQFF.

The chain carries TRBV6-5 and TRBJ2-4; D might be TRBD1 (6 bases). Trimming removed 4 bases at V and 3 bases at J, with 19 bases between. The CDR3 extends over 17 amino acids. The germline CDR1 and CDR2 sequences are MNHEY and SVGAGI. This CDR3 reads CASSFGHRDTGKNIQYF. CDR3 bases: TGTGCCAGCAGTTTTGGTCACCGGGACACTGGCAAAAACATTCAGTACTTC.

This clonotype was seen only a few times. The chain links TRBV24-1 to TRBJ2-3, with D possibly TRBD1 on 6 matching bases. The V gene's germline CDR1 is KGHDR and CDR2 SFDVKD. This CDR3 spans 14 amino acids. Trimming shortened V by 0 bases and J by 3 bases, and 6 bases separated the two germline ends. CDR3 sequence: CATSDLGTTDTQYF. The CDR3 nucleotides read TGTGCCACCAGTGATTTGGGGACAACAGATACGCAGTATTTT.

This sequence joins TRBV28 and TRBJ1-2; D ambiguous. V gave up 8 bases and J gave up 7 bases, with 14 bases separating them. The CDR3 length is 12 residues. Looked up from germline, CDR1 is MDHEN and CDR2 is SYDVKM. DNA of the CDR3: TGTGCCAGCGGTGGAGGGTTTGCTGGCTACACCTTC. Its protein is CASGGGFAGYTF.

The rearrangement uses TRBV20-1 and TRBJ2-3; D not certain. The CDR3 extends over 14 amino acids. Germline-derived CDR1 and CDR2 are DFQATT and SNEGSKA (reference sequence). The germline V and J ends were trimmed by 0 bases and 6 bases, with 13 bases remaining between them. The CDR3 here is CSARDLKGADTQYF. The DNA of the CDR3 is TGCAGTGCTAGAGATCTAAAGGGTGCGGATACGCAGTATTTT.

The chain recombines TRBV7-6 with TRBJ2-1; 9 bases line up with TRBD2. Looked up from germline, CDR1 is SGHVS and CDR2 is FNYEAQ. This CDR3 has 14 amino acids. J was trimmed by 9 bases and V by 1 base; bases with no gene match: 4. CDR3 nucleotides: TGTGCCAGCAGCTTAGGGGATAGCGGGGGTGAGCAGTTCTTC. This codes for CASSLGDSGGEQFF.

Remarks on this clonotype: It may be a read error: a sequence one base away is much more abundant. The chain carries TRBV3-1 and TRBJ2-7, with 7 nucleotides matching TRBD2. Germline lookup yields CDR1 LGHDT and CDR2 YNNKEL (reference sequence). After removal of 4 bases from V and 6 bases from J, the junction contained 21 bases not matched to a gene. CDR3 size: 18 residues. This chain's CDR3 is CASSRESEGSGSEIEQYF. The CDR3 DNA follows: TGTGCCAGCAGCCGAGAATCCGAGGGTAGCGGGTCGGAGATCGAGCAGTACTTC.

On this clonotype: One end of the junction fails to match germline, which may point to a read error. The genes are TRBV5-5 and TRBJ2-5; perhaps D is TRBD1 or TRBD2 (5 bases each). The CDR3 runs to 16 residues. Germline V CDR1 and CDR2: SGHKS, YYEKEE (reference sequence). The CDR3, as DNA: TGTGCCAACAGCTTGGGGCACGGAATGAGGGAAGAGACCCAGTACTTC. Encoded protein: CANSLGHGMREETQYF.

In this sample, this clonotype turned up once. This chain links TRBV12-3 or TRBV12-4 with TRBJ1-5, with D hard to call. The V end was cut by 1 base, the J end by 9 bases, with 7 bases between. The length of the CDR3 is 12 residues. The CDR3 DNA sequence: TGTGCCAGCAGTTTAGGGGGTGGGCCCCAGCATTTT. Its translation: CASSLGGGPQHF.

The chain carries TRBV10-3 and TRBJ1-2; TRBD1 agrees at 12 bases. The germline V gene encodes CDR1 ENHRY and CDR2 SYGVKD. V gave up 3 bases and J gave up 2 bases; unmatched junction bases: 7. CDR3 size: 17 residues. The CDR3 DNA reads as TGTGCCATCAGTGACACCGGGACAGGGGGCCGGAACTATGGCTACACCTTC. Protein product: CAISDTGTGGRNYGYTF.

CDR3 in amino acids: CASSLGDSPPLNEQFF. The CDR3 nucleotides read TGTGCCAGCAGCTTAGGGGACAGCCCTCCCCTCAATGAGCAGTTCTTC. V and J are TRBV7-3 and TRBJ2-1; 7 nucleotides line up with TRBD1. Germline values: CDR1 SGHTA, CDR2 FQGTGA. J lost 6 bases, V lost 2 bases, and 10 bases had no gene match. CDR3 length: 16 residues.